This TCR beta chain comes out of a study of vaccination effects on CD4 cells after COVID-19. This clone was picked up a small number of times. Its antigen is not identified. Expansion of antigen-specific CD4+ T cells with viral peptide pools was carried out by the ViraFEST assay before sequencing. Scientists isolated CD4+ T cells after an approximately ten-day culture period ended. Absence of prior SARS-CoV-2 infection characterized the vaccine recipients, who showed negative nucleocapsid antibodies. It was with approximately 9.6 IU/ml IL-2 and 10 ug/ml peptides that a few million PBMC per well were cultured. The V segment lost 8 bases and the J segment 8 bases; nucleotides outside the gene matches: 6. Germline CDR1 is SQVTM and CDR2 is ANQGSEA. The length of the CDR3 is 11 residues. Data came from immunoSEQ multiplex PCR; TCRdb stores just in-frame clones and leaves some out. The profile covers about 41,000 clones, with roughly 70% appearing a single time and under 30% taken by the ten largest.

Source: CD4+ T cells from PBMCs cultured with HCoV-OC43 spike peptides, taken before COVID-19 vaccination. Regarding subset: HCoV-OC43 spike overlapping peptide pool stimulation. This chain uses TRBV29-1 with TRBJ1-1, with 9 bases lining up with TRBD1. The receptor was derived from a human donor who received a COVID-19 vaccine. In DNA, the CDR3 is TGCAGCTCACACAGGGGGCAAGAAGCTTTCTTT. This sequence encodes CSSHRGQEAFF.